Sequencing of this T cell receptor (beta chain) was carried out in a study of beta chain features in type 1 diabetes. Study at large: Similarity in age, gender and cell yields was seen between patients and healthy donors.

Germline V gene sequence: CDR1 SEHNR, CDR2 FQNEAQ (reference sequence). The ends were cut back, 6 bases at V and 5 bases at J, with 8 bases in the middle. The length of the CDR3 is 12 residues. Every bit of the isolated RNA underwent reverse transcription, so sequencing read expressed TCRB transcripts. Sequenced by immunoSEQ multiplex PCR; TCRdb stores in-frame clones only, minus some. This sample has 200,000 to 250,000 clones, with over 12% found just once. Sequenced: naive CD4+ T cells from blood. The V call is TRBV7-9, the J call TRBJ2-1; D not resolved. The source of this sequence is a woman between 35 and 50 years old in good health. The CDR3 nucleotides read TGTGCCAGCAGTTTTTCAAACAATGAGCAGTTCTTC. It specifies CASSFSNNEQFF.